Listed here are 22 T cell receptor beta chains from one sample, sequenced in a study of blood T cell repertoires in COVID-19 (dated by TCRdb to the early 2020s). Libraries were built with the immunoSEQ multiplex PCR assay. TCRdb holds this immuneACCESS table with in-frame rearrangements only. Some clones are missing; in checked studies, unresolved V genes explain under half, and the rest has no known cause. In all, the sample holds about 140,000 clones, and 77% of those were seen once. The ten largest clones represent roughly 9% of the sample. Sequencing was performed on peripheral blood. The receptors shown here come from a woman aged 45-59 years with active or convalescent COVID-19.

The chain links TRBV11-2 to TRBJ2-7, with D possibly matching TRBD2 (6 bases). Looked up from germline, CDR1 is SGHAT and CDR2 is FQNNGV. The CDR3 has 13 residues. Trimming took 3 bases from V and 3 from J, leaving 9 bases between them. DNA of the CDR3: TGTGCCAGCAGCTTTGGAGGGCTCTACGAGCAGTACTTC. As protein: CASSFGGLYEQYF.

The rearrangement uses TRBV28 and TRBJ1-4, with 7 bases identical to TRBD1. The CDR3 contains 14 residues. Germline V CDR1 and CDR2: MDHEN, SYDVKM. V was pared by 6 bases and J by 8 bases, with 9 bases of the junction left unmatched. The chain's CDR3 is CASSFFTGDEKLFF. As DNA, the CDR3 is TGTGCCAGCAGCTTCTTTACAGGGGACGAAAAACTGTTTTTT.

The V gene is TRBV5-1, the J gene TRBJ2-3; the D gene is possibly TRBD2 (5 bases). V was cut by 0 bases and J by 0 bases, with 8 bases left in between. The germline CDR1 and CDR2 sequences are SGHRS and YFSETQ. This CDR3 comprises 15 residues. The CDR3 here is CASSLEGSSTDTQYF. CDR3 DNA: TGCGCCAGCAGCTTGGAAGGGAGCAGCACAGATACGCAGTATTTT.

The CDR3 reads CASSPALQGATEAFF. CDR3 nucleotide sequence: TGTGCCAGCAGTCCCGCCTTACAGGGGGCCACTGAAGCTTTCTTT. The rearrangement links TRBV28 to TRBJ1-1; 9 bases are shared with TRBD1. CDR1 and CDR2 from the germline V gene are MDHEN and SYDVKM. V lost 5 bases to trimming and J lost 4 bases; unmatched junction nucleotides: 8. This CDR3 spans 15 amino acids.

The rearrangement joins TRBV20-1 to TRBJ2-3, with a weak D call TRBD1 (6 bases). The CDR3 covers 15 residues. Trimming shortened V by 3 bases and J by 0 bases, and 13 bases separated the two germline ends. The V gene's germline CDR1 is DFQATT and CDR2 SNEGSKA (reference sequence). The CDR3, as DNA: TGCAGTGCTAGTCCCGACAGGCAGAGCACAGATACGCAGTATTTT. It translates to CSASPDRQSTDTQYF.

This sequence joins TRBV11-2 and TRBJ2-2; 9 nucleotides align to TRBD1. The germline CDR1 and CDR2 sequences are SGHAT and FQNNGV. The V and J ends lost 6 bases and 3 bases, in that order; junction bases with no gene match: 11. The CDR3 spans 17 residues. The CDR3 spells CASRQAYRGRYTGELFF. CDR3 nucleotides: TGTGCCAGCAGGCAAGCTTACAGGGGGCGGTACACCGGGGAGCTGTTTTTT.

CDR3 DNA sequence: TGTGCCAGCAGCCCTACTAGCGACGAAGAGACCCAGTACTTC. Amino acid sequence: CASSPTSDEETQYF. The J gene is TRBJ2-5, the V gene TRBV7-3; 7 bases are shared with TRBD2. CDR3 length equals 14 residues. V trimming: 5 bases; J trimming: 3 bases; junction bases outside the gene matches: 6. Germline V gene data show CDR1 as SGHTA and CDR2 as FQGTGA.

This clone came up a few times. J is TRBJ2-1 and V is TRBV27; 9 positions agree with TRBD2. The CDR3 totals 14 residues. The J segment lost 4 bases and the V segment lost 8 bases, leaving 6 bases of the junction unmatched. Per the germline V gene, CDR1 is MNHEY and CDR2 is SMNVEV (reference sequence). The CDR3 spells CASGRTSVYNEQFF. The CDR3 DNA sequence: TGTGCCAGCGGCAGGACTAGCGTTTACAATGAGCAGTTCTTC.

This clone was picked up a small number of times. This chain uses TRBV6-5 with TRBJ1-1, with TRBD1 as a possible D gene (6 bases). Germline V CDR1 and CDR2: MNHEY, SVGAGI. The CDR3 totals 12 residues. V gave up 11 bases and J gave up 2 bases, with 12 bases separating them. The CDR3: CASRGHNTEAFF. In nucleotides, the CDR3 is TGTGCCTCACGGGGACATAACACTGAAGCTTTCTTT.

The rearrangement joins TRBV18 to TRBJ1-2; maybe TRBD1 (5 bases). Germline V gene data show CDR1 as KGHSH and CDR2 as LQKENI. The CDR3 extends over 15 amino acids. Trimming cost V 3 bases and J 5 bases, with 16 bases left between them. CDR3 nucleotide sequence: TGTGCCAGCTCACCGTCAGACACTCGGGGGTATGGCTACACCTTC. Translating gives CASSPSDTRGYGYTF.

This clone showed up just a few times. At one of its ends the junction is not consistent with the germline gene, which may arise from a read error. Written as DNA, the CDR3 is TGTGCCAGCTCACCGGATCCCGGGACAGGGTTTTGTTTC. Amino acid sequence: CASSPDPGTGFCF. J is TRBJ2-7 and V is TRBV18; 9 bases are a match to TRBD1. This CDR3 is 13 amino acids long. The V gene's germline CDR1 is KGHSH and CDR2 LQKENI.

This chain joins TRBV15 and TRBJ1-2, with 8 nucleotides matching TRBD1. This CDR3 has 16 residues. In germline, CDR1 is LNHNV, CDR2 YYDKDF (reference sequence). The trim removed 2 bases at V and 4 bases at J, leaving 9 bases unmatched. CDR3 nucleotide sequence: TGTGCCACCAGCAGAACTCAGGGGGCCGCTATCTATGGCTACACCTTC. Encoded protein: CATSRTQGAAIYGYTF.

The V gene is TRBV9, the J gene TRBJ1-5; perhaps TRBD1 as D (6 bases). Germline CDR1 and CDR2: SGDLS and YYNGEE. The CDR3 runs to 15 residues. Trimming removed 4 bases at V and 5 bases at J, with 16 bases between. Here the CDR3 reads CASSLEGGSYQPQHF. The CDR3 nucleotides are TGTGCCAGCAGCCTAGAAGGGGGTAGTTATCAGCCCCAGCATTTT.

This clone was picked up one time. The V and J genes are TRBV28 and TRBJ1-4; D remains unclear. V was cut by 5 bases and J by 8 bases, with 18 bases left in between. The CDR3 is 15 amino acids. The germline CDR1 and CDR2 sequences are MDHEN and SYDVKM. In DNA, the CDR3 is TGTGCCAGCAGTGGCACCACCAAGCGGTCGGAAAAACTGTTTTTT. Its protein is CASSGTTKRSEKLFF.

The chain joins TRBV20-1 to TRBJ2-7; D call uncertain. CDR3 length equals 10 residues. Trimming shortened V by 3 bases and J by 7 bases, and 7 bases separated the two germline ends. The germline V gene has CDR1 DFQATT and CDR2 SNEGSKA (reference sequence). This chain's CDR3 is CSASLIEQYF. Here the CDR3 DNA reads TGCAGTGCTAGTCTTATAGAGCAGTACTTC.

The chain has TRBV11-2 and TRBJ1-2; the match to TRBD1 covers 11 bases. Germline CDR1 is SGHAT and CDR2 is FQNNGV. This CDR3 has 13 residues. V shed 5 bases, J shed 6 bases, and the junction held 2 bases outside the gene matches. The CDR3 is CASSRTGGDGYTF. The CDR3 nucleotides read TGTGCCAGCAGCCGGACAGGGGGCGATGGCTACACCTTC.

The V gene is TRBV2, the J gene TRBJ2-7; D not certain. The CDR3 has 14 amino acids. The V gene's germline CDR1 is SNHLY and CDR2 FYNNEI. Between the trimmed V and J ends, which lost 3 bases and 2 bases, there was a span of 11 bases. The CDR3 region has the DNA TGTGCCAGCAGTGAGGTTCTAGGAACCTACGAGCAGTACTTC. It yields the protein CASSEVLGTYEQYF.

The gene calls are TRBV5-4 and TRBJ1-1; 7 bases line up with TRBD1. The CDR3 length is 14 residues. Germline assignment: CDR1 SGHNT and CDR2 YYREEE (reference sequence). Unmatched junction bases numbered 3, after V lost 0 bases and J lost 4 bases. The chain's CDR3 is CASSLVQGTTEAFF. The CDR3 DNA sequence: TGTGCCAGCAGCTTGGTACAGGGGACCACTGAAGCTTTCTTT.

Only one count was recorded for this clone. V and J are TRBV18 and TRBJ2-1; D is perhaps TRBD1 (6 bases). CDR3 length: 15 amino acids. Per germline, CDR1 KGHSH and CDR2 LQKENI. Trimming took off 0 bases at V and 5 bases at J, with 11 bases between the two ends. DNA for the CDR3: TGTGCCAGCTCACCACCGGGGGCTCAGAACAATGAGCAGTTCTTC. Its translation: CASSPPGAQNNEQFF.

The chain combines TRBV2 with TRBJ2-1; 8 bases line up with TRBD2. J was trimmed by 5 bases and V by 0 bases; bases with no gene match: 9. This CDR3 comprises 17 residues. The germline V gene has CDR1 SNHLY and CDR2 FYNNEI. CDR3 protein: CASSEAVGLAGNNEQFF. CDR3 DNA sequence: TGTGCCAGCAGTGAAGCAGTAGGCCTAGCGGGTAACAATGAGCAGTTCTTC.

This clone was counted a few times. One end of the junction is discordant with germline, which a read error may explain. The chain is built from TRBV4-2 and TRBJ1-3; D is perhaps TRBD1 (6 bases). The CDR3 runs 16 residues. Germline V gene data show CDR1 as LGHNA and CDR2 as YNFKEQ. CDR3 nucleotides: TGTGCCAGCAGCCAAGTGATCGCGGGGGGGGACATCGGACCTCATTTT. This sequence encodes CASSQVIAGGDIGPHF.

The J gene is TRBJ1-2, the V gene TRBV6-5; TRBD1 matches 9 bases. The CDR3 spans 14 residues. Germline V gene lookup returns CDR1 MNHEY and CDR2 SVGAGI. J was trimmed by 7 bases and V by 6 bases; bases with no gene match: 9. The CDR3 bases are TGTGCCAGCAGCACGGACAGGGGATTGAGTGGCTACACCTTC. It is translated as CASSTDRGLSGYTF.